The 19 T cell receptor beta chains below come from one sample, sequenced in a study of PD-L1 blockade in urothelial cancer. Profiled with immunoSEQ multiplex PCR; TCRdb holds only in-frame clones, not every one. There are over 2,000 clones in the sample; 37% occur only once, and 16% lies in the top ten. The source material was tumor tissue, sampled before atezolizumab (anti-PD-L1) treatment. The source of these receptors is a man aged 60 to 75 with urothelial cancer.

This rearrangement joins TRBV11-3 to TRBJ2-5; TRBD1 matches 9 bases. V was clipped by 3 bases and J by 3 bases; unmatched bases: 8. Germline values: CDR1 SGHNT, CDR2 YENEEA. The CDR3 is made up of 16 amino acids. CDR3 sequence: CASSFSGTGTEETQYF. The CDR3 DNA follows: TGTGCCAGCAGCTTCTCCGGGACAGGGACAGAAGAGACCCAGTACTTC.

This chain uses TRBV29-1 with TRBJ2-7; no clear D gene. There are 12 residues in the CDR3. Germline CDR1 and CDR2: SQVTM and ANQGSEA. V was pared by 3 bases and J by 1 base, with 7 bases between. In nucleotides, the CDR3 is TGCAGCGTTGAGTCGGTTTCCTACGAGCAGTACTTC. Translation: CSVESVSYEQYF.

This clone was counted between two and nine times. The CDR3 here is CASSFEAGNNTEAFF. As DNA, the CDR3 is TGTGCCAGCAGCTTTGAAGCAGGCAACAACACTGAAGCTTTCTTT. V gene TRBV12-1 combines with J gene TRBJ1-1; the listed D gene, TRBD1, was not tested against the DNA. TRBV12-1 is shown as a pseudogene. The CDR3 length is 15 residues.

Here the CDR3 reads CASRLVGYEQYF. The CDR3 region has the DNA TGTGCCAGCAGGCTGGTGGGATACGAGCAGTACTTC. The V gene is TRBV28, the J gene TRBJ2-7; no firm D call. CDR3 size: 12 residues. Germline CDR1 reads MDHEN; CDR2 reads SYDVKM. The ends were cut back, 6 bases at V and 4 bases at J, with 10 bases in the middle.

This clone was detected a few times. The chain uses TRBV9 and TRBJ2-7, with 8 nucleotides matching TRBD2. Germline-derived CDR1 and CDR2 are SGDLS and YYNGEE. The CDR3 is made up of 17 amino acids. After removal of 5 bases from V and 7 bases from J, the junction contained 20 bases not matched to a gene. This chain's CDR3 is CASSARLALSGTLEQYF. The CDR3 nucleotides read TGTGCCAGCAGTGCGAGACTAGCGTTATCGGGCACGCTGGAGCAGTACTTC. The full variable domain, in which reference TRBV9 and TRBJ2-7 provide the parts outside the CDR3, is DSGVTQTPKHLITATGQRVTLRCSPRSGDLSVYWYQQSLDQGLQFLIQYYNGEERAKGNILERFSAQQFPDLHSELNLSSLELGDSALYFCASSARLALSGTLEQYFGPGTRLTVT.

V usage is TRBV28 and J usage is TRBJ2-6; D assignment may be TRBD1 or TRBD2 (5 bases each). The CDR3 contains 16 residues. Germline CDR1 is MDHEN and CDR2 is SYDVKM. Trimming pared 3 bases from V and 0 bases from J, leaving 9 bases between. The CDR3 sequence is CASSFGGVSGANVLTF. For the CDR3, the DNA is TGTGCCAGCAGTTTTGGGGGAGTCTCTGGGGCCAACGTCCTGACTTTC.

This sequence joins TRBV14 and TRBJ2-2; D may match TRBD1 or TRBD2 (5 bases each). The V and J ends lost 3 bases and 5 bases respectively, with 13 bases between them. This CDR3 has 15 amino acids. From germline, CDR1 is SGHDN and CDR2 FVKESK. The CDR3 region is CASSHQGASTGELFF. In DNA, the CDR3 is TGTGCCAGCAGCCATCAGGGAGCATCGACCGGGGAGCTGTTTTTT.

The chain employs TRBV28 and TRBJ1-2, with D possibly TRBD1 on 5 matching bases. This CDR3 has 16 residues. Germline CDR1 MDHEN, CDR2 SYDVKM. Trimming removed 6 bases from V and 2 bases from J, with 19 bases in between. In DNA, the CDR3 is TGTGCCAGCAGCAAGGCCGCAGGTCGGGGGAACTATGGCTACACCTTC. This encodes CASSKAAGRGNYGYTF.

This clone ranks as medium-sized (0.01 to 0.1%). J is TRBJ2-7 and V is TRBV6-8, with 8 bases identical to TRBD2. The CDR3 has 13 residues. Germline loops: CDR1 MNHGY, CDR2 SAAAGT. The trim removed 6 bases at V and 2 bases at J, leaving 3 bases unmatched. This CDR3 reads CASRPGLAYEQYF. Written as DNA, the CDR3 is TGTGCCAGCAGACCGGGACTAGCCTACGAGCAGTACTTC.

V gene TRBV19 combines with J gene TRBJ2-1; 8 nucleotides align to TRBD1. This CDR3 spans 15 amino acids. J was trimmed by 6 bases and V by 0 bases; bases with no gene match: 4. Germline loops: CDR1 LNHDA, CDR2 SQIVND (reference sequence). CDR3 DNA sequence: TGTGCCAGTAGTATAGAGGACAGGGAGGCCAATGAGCAGTTCTTC. Amino acids: CASSIEDREANEQFF. The entire variable domain, with the rest obtained from reference TRBV19 and TRBJ2-1, is as follows: DGGITQSPKYLFRKEGQNVTLSCEQNLNHDAMYWYRQDPGQGLRLIYYSQIVNDFQKGDIAEGYSVSREKKESFPLTVTSAQKNPTAFYLCASSIEDREANEQFFGPGTRLTVL.

This clone was seen a few times. This chain connects TRBV1 to TRBJ2-7; the D call in the table, TRBD1, was not verified against the DNA. TRBV1 is assigned pseudogene status. The CDR3 totals 16 residues. In DNA form, the CDR3 reads TGCGCCAGCAGCCAAGAGAACTACAGGAACTCCTACGAGCAGTACTTC. The encoded protein is CASSQENYRNSYEQYF.

The rearrangement joins TRBV6-8 to TRBJ2-2; 10 bases line up with TRBD2. The ends lost 4 bases at V and 4 bases at J; junction bases unmatched: 9. Per the germline V gene, CDR1 is MNHGY and CDR2 is SAAAGT. This CDR3 is built from 17 residues. For the CDR3, the DNA is TGTGCCAGCAGTTTCGAACTAGCGGGATCGGGCACCGGGGAGCTGTTTTTT. Protein: CASSFELAGSGTGELFF.

In its sample, this clone was seen a few times. The chain uses TRBV28 and TRBJ1-2; perhaps TRBD1 as D (6 bases). From germline, CDR1 is MDHEN and CDR2 SYDVKM. Trimming shortened V by 7 bases and J by 4 bases, and 22 bases separated the two germline ends. The CDR3 is made up of 16 amino acids. The CDR3 sequence is CASKGRAGESLYGYTF. CDR3 bases: TGTGCCAGCAAAGGAAGGGCAGGGGAAAGCCTCTATGGCTACACCTTC.

The chain recombines TRBV29-1 with TRBJ2-3, with D maybe TRBD1 (5 bases). Germline V lookup: CDR1 SQVTM, CDR2 ANQGSEA. Trimming took off 7 bases at V and 0 bases at J, with 14 bases between the two ends. The CDR3 runs to 14 residues. DNA for the CDR3: TGCAGCGCCCGAAGGGGCGTCAGCACAGATACGCAGTATTTT. Translation gives CSARRGVSTDTQYF.

The chain couples TRBV18 to TRBJ2-7; D possibly corresponds to TRBD2 (5 bases). The germline V gene encodes CDR1 KGHSH and CDR2 LQKENI. This CDR3 comprises 13 residues. With 3 bases removed from V and 4 bases from J, the gap between germline ends came to 10 bases. The DNA of the CDR3 is TGTGCCAGCTCACCGGGAACGGGATACGAGCAGTACTTC. Protein: CASSPGTGYEQYF.

V gene TRBV11-3 combines with J gene TRBJ1-4; maybe TRBD1 (6 bases). The CDR3 has 14 amino acids. CDR1 is SGHNT and CDR2 is YENEEA in the germline V gene. Trimming cost V 5 bases and J 8 bases, with 15 bases left between them. The CDR3 DNA is TGTGCCAGCAGCCATGACAGGTGGGAAGAAAAACTGTTTTTT. It specifies CASSHDRWEEKLFF. Combining the CDR3 with reference TRBV11-3 and TRBJ1-4 gives the whole variable domain EAGVVQSPRYKIIEKKQPVAFWCNPISGHNTLYWYLQNLGQGPELLIRYENEEAVDDSQLPKDRFSAERLKGVDSTLKIQPAELGDSAVYLCASSHDRWEEKLFFGSGTQLSVL.

This sequence joins TRBV28 and TRBJ1-5; D ambiguous. The CDR3 is 13 amino acids. Germline V CDR1 and CDR2: MDHEN, SYDVKM. Trimming left V 6 bases short and J 6 bases short, with 12 bases between. The CDR3 nucleotides are TGTGCCAGCAGGAGGAAGCAGTTTCAGCCCCAGCATTTT. It specifies CASRRKQFQPQHF. Supplemented by reference TRBV28 and TRBJ1-5, the full variable domain reads DVKVTQSSRYLVKRTGEKVFLECVQDMDHENMFWYRQDPGLGLRLIYFSYDVKMKEKGDIPEGYSVSREKKERFSLILESASTNQTSMYLCASRRKQFQPQHFGDGTRLSIL.

This clone ranks as medium-sized (0.01 to 0.1%). This rearrangement joins TRBV7-5 to TRBJ1-1; TRBD1, the table's D call, lacks a check against the DNA. TRBV7-5 is noted as a pseudogene. This CDR3 is 17 amino acids long. For the CDR3, the DNA is TGTGCCAGCAGCTTAGATCAGGCCAGGGGGACGAACACTGAAGCTTTCTTT. It codes for CASSLDQARGTNTEAFF.

V gene TRBV28 combines with J gene TRBJ1-1; D is perhaps TRBD1 (5 bases). The CDR3 spans 14 residues. V was clipped by 6 bases and J by 0 bases, with 11 bases between them. Looked up from germline, CDR1 is MDHEN and CDR2 is SYDVKM. CDR3 DNA sequence: TGTGCCAGCAGCTCGTGGGGGATGAACACTGAAGCTTTCTTT. Its translation: CASSSWGMNTEAFF.